The 5 T cell receptor beta chains given below trace back to one sample, sequenced in a study of OX40 agonist ivuxolimab in advanced cancers. Data came from immunoSEQ multiplex PCR; TCRdb stores just in-frame clones and leaves some out. This sample yields about 80,000 clones, of which around 86% are seen a single time; around 6.5% belongs to the top ten. The specimen comprised CD4+ or CD8+ T cells sorted from blood, sampled in a trial of the OX40 agonist ivuxolimab. The receptors here all came from an adult with an advanced solid tumor such as melanoma, head and neck, liver or kidney cancer.

The chain joins TRBV5-1 to TRBJ1-4; tentatively, D is TRBD1 (5 bases). The CDR3 extends over 15 amino acids. V shed 4 bases and J shed 7 bases, with 17 bases lying between them. Germline V gives CDR1 SGHRS, CDR2 YFSETQ. The CDR3 sequence: CASSLYGPGPEKLFF. CDR3 coding DNA: TGCGCCAGCAGCCTCTATGGCCCAGGGCCTGAAAAACTGTTTTTT.

The rearrangement uses TRBV7-2 and TRBJ1-5, with 7 bases identical to TRBD1. Germline trimming cut 4 bases from V and 6 bases from J; bases unmatched to any gene: 6. Per germline, CDR1 SGHTA and CDR2 FQGNSA. The CDR3 length is 14 residues. This CDR3 reads CASSSDRVPQPQHF. As DNA, the CDR3 is TGTGCCAGCAGCTCCGACAGGGTTCCTCAGCCCCAGCATTTT.

This chain connects TRBV27 to TRBJ2-4, with no clear D. CDR1 and CDR2 from the germline V gene are MNHEY and SMNVEV (reference sequence). Trimming cost V 6 bases and J 2 bases, with 20 bases left between them. This CDR3 comprises 17 residues. This CDR3 is CASSPSWTQATKNIQYF. In nucleotides, the CDR3 is TGTGCCAGCAGCCCGAGTTGGACGCAGGCAACCAAAAACATTCAGTACTTC.

This clone was detected only once. V is TRBV10-2 and J is TRBJ1-1, with D possibly being TRBD1 (5 bases). The CDR3 has 14 amino acids. Germline values: CDR1 WSHSY, CDR2 SAAADI. The ends were cut back, 7 bases at V and 4 bases at J, with 16 bases in the middle. The CDR3, as DNA: TGCGCCAGCAATCAGCAGGGTATATCCACTGAAGCTTTCTTT. It translates to CASNQQGISTEAFF.

The CDR3 DNA reads as TGTGCCAGCTCACCCCTACAGGGTCATAATTCACCCCTCCACTTT. Translated, it gives CASSPLQGHNSPLHF. The V and J genes are TRBV18 and TRBJ1-6, with D perhaps matching TRBD1 (6 bases). Germline loops: CDR1 KGHSH, CDR2 LQKENI. The length of the CDR3 is 15 residues. V was pared by 3 bases and J by 5 bases, with 11 bases between.